The T cell receptor (beta chain) under discussion was sequenced for a study of cytomegalovirus exposure and HLA in healthy donors. The CDR3 totals 16 residues. Germline V lookup: CDR1 SGHVS, CDR2 FQNEAQ. Trimming shortened V by 0 bases and J by 2 bases, and 11 bases separated the two germline ends. In nominal health when sampled, donors likely had unrecorded immune exposures nonetheless. The PCR made use of 60 Vbeta and 13 Jbeta primers. The repertoire was sequenced with immunoSEQ multiplex PCR; TCRdb's copy has only in-frame clones and lacks some. The data hold roughly 150,000 clones, with about 85% observed a single time.

The TCR comes from a boy aged 2 to 9 in good health and CMV-seronegative. This chain joins TRBV7-8 and TRBJ1-3, with no clear D. Sequenced sample: PBMCs. The CDR3 DNA follows: TGTGCCAGCAGCTTAGCCCGGCAGGTGCCTGGAAACACCATATATTTT. Protein sequence: CASSLARQVPGNTIYF.